This T cell receptor beta chain was sequenced in a study of blood T cell repertoires in COVID-19. The overall study: Researchers got acute and convalescent COVID-19 samples from the United States, Italy and Spain. The cDNA or gDNA used as material had been derived from T cells, B-cell-depleted T cells, or PBMCs.

Germline assignment: CDR1 SGHRS and CDR2 YFSETQ. Trimming removed 5 bases from V and 0 bases from J, with 12 bases in between. The CDR3 runs 16 residues. TCRdb's table, derived via immunoSEQ multiplex PCR, lists solely in-frame clones and lacks some. The repertoire holds about 91,000 clones, with over 70% as singletons. This TCR was recovered from a man aged 65 to 85 with acute or convalescent COVID-19. The sequencing sample was made of peripheral blood. The rearrangement links TRBV5-1 to TRBJ1-6; D ambiguous. CDR3 residues: CASRRDMRSYNSPLHF. CDR3 nucleotide sequence: TGCGCCAGCAGGCGCGACATGCGCTCCTATAATTCACCCCTCCACTTT.